This T cell receptor beta chain was profiled in a study of monozygotic twins with inflammatory bowel disease. This CDR3 is 12 amino acids long. Germline-derived CDR1 and CDR2 are SQVTM and ANQGSEA. TCRdb reanalyzed the 5' RACE reads and collapses them to one entry per CDR3 protein, without DNA. Listed are some 330,000 distinct CDR3 sequences; over 5% falls within the top ten. The TCR comes from a human donor with ulcerative colitis or Crohn's disease, or a healthy co-twin of an affected twin (not recorded which). This chain connects TRBV29-1 to TRBJ2-5; TCRdb outputs TRBD1, but without DNA this stays unchecked. The sequenced sample was blood. CDR3 residues: CSAGGQQETQYF.